Listed below are T cell receptor beta chains from one sample, sequenced in a study of radiotherapy plus CTLA-4 blockade in lung cancer. Measured with immunoSEQ multiplex PCR; TCRdb has only the in-frame clones, and not every one. Among approximately 83,000 clones listed, 60% to 85% were seen once. This specimen consisted of peripheral blood, obtained from a patient treated with radiotherapy plus ipilimumab. The receptor set was obtained from a human donor with non-small cell lung cancer who had a partial response to radiotherapy plus ipilimumab. Some clones in this sample may be carry-over from other donors' samples. The CDR3 runs from the conserved cysteine through the conserved F or W.

V: TRBV5-6
J: TRBJ1-2
length: 14
CDR3: CASSRDRDFYGYTF

V: TRBV30
J: TRBJ2-7
length: 14
CDR3: CAWSRTSGSYEQYF

V: TRBV6-5
J: TRBJ1-1
length: 14
CDR3: CASSYSNGNTEAFF

V: TRBV5-6
J: TRBJ1-4
length: 13
CDR3: CASSPGQVEKLFF

V: TRBV9
J: TRBJ2-5
length: 16
CDR3: CASSATRRGRQETQYF

V: TRBV6-5
J: TRBJ1-5
length: 15
CDR3: CASSMGQPRNQPQHF

V: TRBV18
J: TRBJ1-5
length: 15
CDR3: CASSLTGQGNQPQHF

V: TRBV5-1
J: TRBJ1-4
length: 17
CDR3: CASSLADRGRSNEKLFF

V: TRBV5-1
J: TRBJ2-1
length: 16
CDR3: CASSLSGGKNGDEQFF

V: TRBV7-9
J: TRBJ2-7
length: 14
CDR3: CASSLVGGRGEQYF

V: TRBV19
J: TRBJ2-3
length: 13
CDR3: CASSTGVTDTQYF

V: TRBV6-5
J: TRBJ2-7
length: 14
CDR3: CASSSPGRGYEQYF

V: TRBV18
J: TRBJ2-3
length: 16
CDR3: CASSPGTGKGGDTQYF

V: TRBV7-2
J: TRBJ2-1
length: 13
CDR3: CASSLVGGVEQFF

V: TRBV5-1
J: TRBJ1-2
length: 16
CDR3: CASSRGTGGRSYGYTF

V: TRBV10-3
J: TRBJ1-1
length: 15
CDR3: CAISESVRGYTEAFF

V: TRBV11-3
J: TRBJ2-7
length: 15
CDR3: CASSLAGLQEYEQYF

V: TRBV7-2
J: TRBJ2-1
length: 13
CDR3: CASSLGQFNEQFF

V: TRBV11-3
J: TRBJ2-7
length: 12
CDR3: CASSLAGDEQYF

V: TRBV19
J: TRBJ2-4
length: 13
CDR3: CASSIQGENIQYF

V: TRBV18
J: TRBJ2-7
length: 15
CDR3: CASSPAGDRVGEQYF

V: TRBV29-1
J: TRBJ2-1
length: 16
CDR3: CSVEGLAVSSYNEQFF

V: TRBV5-1
J: TRBJ2-1
length: 16
CDR3: CASTKGGQGIYNEQFF

V: TRBV19
J: TRBJ2-2
length: 15
CDR3: CASSISRGGTGELFF

V: TRBV7-8
J: TRBJ1-1
length: 16
CDR3: CASSLEAGTVNTEAFF

V: TRBV28
J: TRBJ1-2
length: 14
CDR3: CASSSPGQGYGYTF

V: TRBV5-1
J: TRBJ1-4
length: 17
CDR3: CASSLGQVASTNEKLFF

V: TRBV7-2
J: TRBJ2-5
length: 16
CDR3: CASSLRPSGRGGTQYF

V: TRBV15
J: TRBJ2-3
length: 13
CDR3: CATSRVRGNTQYF

V: TRBV28
J: TRBJ1-2
length: 15
CDR3: CASSLEGAPRRGYTF

V: TRBV4-2
J: TRBJ1-1
length: 14
CDR3: CASSQRDIATEAFF

V: TRBV6-5
J: TRBJ2-5
length: 13
CDR3: CATAGVRGETQYF

V: TRBV5-1
J: TRBJ2-7
length: 15
CDR3: CASSLEAAVAHEQYF

V: TRBV18
J: TRBJ2-7
length: 14
CDR3: CASSLTGDAYEQYF

V: TRBV5-1
J: TRBJ2-1
length: 15
CDR3: CASSLDSGSYNEQFF

V: TRBV7-2
J: TRBJ2-5
length: 14
CDR3: CASSLSSPGREQYF